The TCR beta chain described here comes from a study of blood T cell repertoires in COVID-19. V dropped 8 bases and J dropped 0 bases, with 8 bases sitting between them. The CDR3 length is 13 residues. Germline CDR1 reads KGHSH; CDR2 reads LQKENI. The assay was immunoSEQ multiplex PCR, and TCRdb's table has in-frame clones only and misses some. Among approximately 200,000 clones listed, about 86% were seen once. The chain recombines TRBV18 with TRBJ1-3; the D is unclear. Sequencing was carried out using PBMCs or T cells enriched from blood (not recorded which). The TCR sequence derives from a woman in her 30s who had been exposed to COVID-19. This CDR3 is CASRSSSGNTIYF. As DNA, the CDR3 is TGTGCCAGCCGATCCAGCTCTGGAAACACCATATATTTT.